Many counts were recorded for the clone carrying this T cell receptor (beta chain). Hyperthyroidism was newly diagnosed in patients aged 18 to 65 (duration under 2 months). This sample is part of a study of T cells in Graves' hyperthyroidism and ophthalmopathy. Study summary: Blood was drawn when the patient was first diagnosed and still untreated.

The CDR3 is 14 amino acids. Germline V gene data show CDR1 as SGHVS and CDR2 as FNYEAQ. V was shortened by 9 bases and J by 0 bases, with 15 bases between the two germline ends. TCR beta CDR3 regions were amplified from RNA transcripts. An initial round of RT-PCR targeting the TCR CDR3 relied on the HTBI primer set. TCRdb recomputed calls from the multiplex PCR reads with MiXCR, one row per CDR3 protein. The sample has roughly 380,000 distinct CDR3 sequences; approximately 13% are singletons. This TCR derives from an older woman with Graves' hyperthyroidism. J is TRBJ2-7 and V is TRBV7-6; TRBD1 might be the D (6 bases). The sequencing sample was made of blood. The CDR3 sequence: CARKGQGPSYEQYF. The CDR3 DNA reads as TGTGCCAGGAAGGGGCAGGGGCCCTCCTACGAGCAGTACTTC.